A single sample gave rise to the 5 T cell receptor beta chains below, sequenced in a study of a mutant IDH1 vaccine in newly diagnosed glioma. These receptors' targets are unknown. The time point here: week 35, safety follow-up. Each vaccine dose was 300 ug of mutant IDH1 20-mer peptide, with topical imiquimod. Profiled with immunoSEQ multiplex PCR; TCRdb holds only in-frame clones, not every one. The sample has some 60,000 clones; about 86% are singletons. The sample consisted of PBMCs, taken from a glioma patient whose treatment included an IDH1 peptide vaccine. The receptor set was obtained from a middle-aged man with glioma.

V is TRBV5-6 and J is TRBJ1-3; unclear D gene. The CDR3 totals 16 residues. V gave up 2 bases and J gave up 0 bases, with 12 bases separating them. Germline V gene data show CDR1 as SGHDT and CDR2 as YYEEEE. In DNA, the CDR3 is TGTGCCAGCAGCTTTTGGCGGCTAATCTCTGGAAACACCATATATTTT. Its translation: CASSFWRLISGNTIYF.

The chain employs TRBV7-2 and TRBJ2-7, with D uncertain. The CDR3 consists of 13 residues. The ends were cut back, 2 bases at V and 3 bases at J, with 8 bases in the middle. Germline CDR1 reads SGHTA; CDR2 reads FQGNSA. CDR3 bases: TGTGCCAGCAGCTTACCGTGGGGCTACGAGCAGTACTTC. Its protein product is CASSLPWGYEQYF.

The CDR3 nucleotides are TGTGCCAGCAGCTTAGCCAAGGGTCAGCCCCAGCATTTT. Translated, it gives CASSLAKGQPQHF. The chain is built from TRBV7-8 and TRBJ1-5; the D is unclear. Germline assignment: CDR1 SGHVS and CDR2 FQNEAQ. The V end lost 0 bases, the J end lost 6 bases, and 6 bases lay between the germline ends. The CDR3 sequence is 13 residues long.

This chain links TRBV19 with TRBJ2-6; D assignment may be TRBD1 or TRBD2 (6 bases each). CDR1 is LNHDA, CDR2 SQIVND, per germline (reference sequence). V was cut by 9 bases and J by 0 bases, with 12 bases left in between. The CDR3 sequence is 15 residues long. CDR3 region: CASEGGGSGANVLTF. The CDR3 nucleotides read TGTGCCAGCGAGGGGGGCGGCTCTGGGGCCAACGTCCTGACTTTC. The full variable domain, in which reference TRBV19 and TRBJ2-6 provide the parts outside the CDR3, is DGGITQSPKYLFRKEGQNVTLSCEQNLNHDAMYWYRQDPGQGLRLIYYSQIVNDFQKGDIAEGYSVSREKKESFPLTVTSAQKNPTAFYLCASEGGGSGANVLTFGAGSRLTVL.

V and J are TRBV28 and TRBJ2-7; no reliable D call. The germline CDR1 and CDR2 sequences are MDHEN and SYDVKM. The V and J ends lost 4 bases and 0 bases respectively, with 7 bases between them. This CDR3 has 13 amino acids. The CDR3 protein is CASSSQPSYEQYF. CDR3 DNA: TGTGCCAGCAGTTCCCAGCCCTCCTACGAGCAGTACTTC.